Listed here are 28 T cell receptor beta chains from one sample, sequenced in a study of beta chain features in type 1 diabetes. The entirety of the isolated RNA underwent reverse transcription, so expressed TCRB transcripts were sequenced. The repertoire was sequenced with immunoSEQ multiplex PCR; TCRdb's copy has only in-frame clones and lacks some. The repertoire has about 250,000 clones, 12% to 15% of them found once; the top ten carry more than 0.02%. Sequencing input: naive CD4+ T cells from blood. These receptors originate from a woman aged 40 to 55 in good health.

This clone has just a few counts. The DNA of the CDR3 is TGTGCCAGCAGCCAAGAAACAGGGGCCCTGAACACCGGGGAGCTGTTTTTT. Amino acid sequence: CASSQETGALNTGELFF. The gene calls are TRBV14 and TRBJ2-2; TRBD1 matches at 7 bases. CDR1 and CDR2 from the germline V gene are SGHDN and FVKESK. This CDR3 comprises 17 residues. V lost 0 bases to trimming and J lost 1 base; unmatched junction nucleotides: 5.

The CDR3: CASSRDLGTEAFF. Here the CDR3 DNA reads TGTGCCAGCAGCCGGGACTTGGGCACTGAAGCTTTCTTT. The chain recombines TRBV5-8 with TRBJ1-1; possibly TRBD1 for D (5 bases). Germline CDR1 and CDR2: SGHTS and YDEGEE. V shed 4 bases and J shed 4 bases, with 11 bases lying between them. The CDR3 has 13 amino acids.

This clone was seen a few times. The genes are TRBV5-6 and TRBJ2-7; maybe TRBD2 (6 bases). Germline values: CDR1 SGHDT, CDR2 YYEEEE. The CDR3 is 16 amino acids. V lost 0 bases and J 1 base, leaving 14 bases between the germline ends. CDR3 region: CASSLGGTQLSYEQYF. CDR3 sequence (DNA): TGTGCCAGCAGCTTGGGCGGGACCCAGCTGTCCTACGAGCAGTACTTC.

The rearrangement uses TRBV5-6 and TRBJ2-3; 7 nucleotides line up with TRBD2. The V gene end was trimmed by 2 bases and the J gene end by 3 bases; junction bases not matched to a gene: 6. The CDR3 sequence is 15 residues long. CDR1 is SGHDT and CDR2 is YYEEEE in the germline V gene. The CDR3, as DNA: TGTGCCAGCAGCTTAGCGGGGCGCGATACAGATACGCAGTATTTT. Translated, it gives CASSLAGRDTDTQYF.

This clone was detected only a few times. The chain uses TRBV5-6 and TRBJ2-2; TRBD1 is a possible D gene (6 bases). The CDR3 spans 14 residues. Germline CDR1 SGHDT, CDR2 YYEEEE. V gave up 3 bases and J gave up 4 bases, with 10 bases separating them. The chain's CDR3 is CASSSGQTTGELFF. The CDR3, as DNA: TGTGCCAGCAGCTCCGGACAGACCACCGGGGAGCTGTTTTTT.

V and J are TRBV10-3 and TRBJ1-2; TRBD1 aligns across 9 bases. J gave up 5 bases and V 3 bases, and 19 bases lay outside the gene matches. The CDR3 has 19 amino acids. Looked up from germline, CDR1 is ENHRY and CDR2 is SYGVKD. CDR3 nucleotides: TGTGCCATCAGTGACCCGGGACAGGGCGCCCCTCTTCATCTGTATGGCTACACCTTC. Its protein is CAISDPGQGAPLHLYGYTF.

In this sample, this clone turned up many times. The chain is built from TRBV18 and TRBJ2-1; D is unresolved. CDR3 length: 13 residues. V dropped 2 bases and J dropped 8 bases, with 10 bases sitting between them. Germline CDR1 KGHSH, CDR2 LQKENI. CDR3 sequence (DNA): TGTGCCAGCTCACCAAATGTGTTCGATGAGCAGTTCTTC. It yields the protein CASSPNVFDEQFF.

In DNA, the CDR3 is TGTGCCAGCAGTCTCGGACGGTGGGAGGGCTATGGCTACACCTTC. Its translation: CASSLGRWEGYGYTF. The chain employs TRBV6-1 and TRBJ1-2; D remains unclear. V lost 5 bases to trimming and J lost 4 bases, with 17 bases between them. Germline V gives CDR1 MNHNS, CDR2 SASEGT. The CDR3 is made up of 15 amino acids.

Only a few counts were recorded for this clone. The V and J genes are TRBV5-1 and TRBJ2-3, with D perhaps matching TRBD2 (6 bases). V was pared by 1 base and J by 0 bases, with 9 bases between. The CDR3 loop spans 15 amino acids. The germline V gene encodes CDR1 SGHRS and CDR2 YFSETQ. CDR3 nucleotide sequence: TGCGCCAGCAGCTTGAGGCGGGATAGCACAGATACGCAGTATTTT. It translates to CASSLRRDSTDTQYF.

The chain carries TRBV19 and TRBJ2-7, with 7 positions matching TRBD1. This CDR3 comprises 14 residues. Germline CDR1 reads LNHDA; CDR2 reads SQIVND (reference sequence). V lost 5 bases, J lost 1 base, and 5 bases stayed unmatched. CDR3 coding DNA: TGTGCCAGTAGTGACCGACAGGGATCCTACGAGCAGTACTTC. Translating it yields CASSDRQGSYEQYF.

This clone turned up a few times. The V gene is TRBV7-9, the J gene TRBJ2-5; 15 bases match TRBD2. CDR3 length: 16 residues. Germline-derived CDR1 and CDR2 are SEHNR and FQNEAQ (reference sequence). The ends lost 3 bases at V and 5 bases at J; junction bases unmatched: 4. The CDR3 loop is CASSFGTSGGYETQYF. CDR3 DNA: TGTGCCAGCAGCTTTGGGACTAGCGGGGGGTACGAGACCCAGTACTTC.

CDR3 loop: CASSLMRGQGQAFF. The CDR3 DNA reads as TGCGCCAGCAGCCTAATGAGGGGGCAGGGGCAAGCTTTCTTT. The rearrangement uses TRBV4-1 and TRBJ1-1, with TRBD1 matching 7 bases. Germline CDR1 reads MGHRA; CDR2 reads YSYEKL. V shed 4 bases and J 9 bases; nucleotides not matched to a gene: 11. The CDR3 consists of 14 residues.

This clone was detected only a few times. This sequence joins TRBV11-2 and TRBJ2-6; 8 positions agree with TRBD1. Germline loops: CDR1 SGHAT, CDR2 FQNNGV. The J segment lost 2 bases and the V segment lost 5 bases, leaving 14 bases of the junction unmatched. The CDR3 is 19 amino acids. This CDR3 is CASSLRPTGEVTGANVLTF. The CDR3 region has the DNA TGTGCCAGCAGCCTCCGCCCGACAGGGGAAGTAACTGGGGCCAACGTCCTGACTTTC.

The sample holds a few counts of this clone. J is TRBJ2-7 and V is TRBV5-1; 7 nucleotides match TRBD1. Trimming at V came to 4 bases and at J to 4 bases, leaving 5 bases not matched to a gene. The CDR3 runs to 13 residues. Germline CDR1 SGHRS, CDR2 YFSETQ. CDR3 coding DNA: TGCGCCAGCAGCGTCGACAGGGAATACGAGCAGTACTTC. Encoded protein: CASSVDREYEQYF.

The chain joins TRBV5-4 to TRBJ1-4, with D perhaps TRBD1 (5 bases). This CDR3 contains 15 residues. CDR1 is SGHNT, CDR2 YYREEE, per germline (reference sequence). V lost 0 bases to trimming and J lost 8 bases, with 14 bases between them. CDR3 sequence (DNA): TGTGCCAGCAGCTTGGATCGGGGGAGAGGGGAAAAACTGTTTTTT. It codes for CASSLDRGRGEKLFF.

This chain links TRBV6-5 with TRBJ2-6; D is possibly TRBD2 (5 bases). Germline CDR1 reads MNHEY; CDR2 reads SVGAGI. The CDR3 is made up of 16 amino acids. V lost 2 bases to trimming and J lost 4 bases, with 12 bases between them. This CDR3 is CASSYQRATGANVLTF. The CDR3, as DNA: TGTGCCAGCAGTTACCAGAGGGCGACAGGGGCCAACGTCCTGACTTTC.

The chain has TRBV18 and TRBJ1-3; 7 bases align to TRBD1. The CDR3 loop spans 15 amino acids. V lost 5 bases and J lost 0; bases outside the gene matches: 4. Germline V lookup: CDR1 KGHSH, CDR2 LQKENI. The CDR3 loop is CASSARGISGNTIYF. Written as DNA, the CDR3 is TGTGCCAGCTCAGCCAGGGGGATCTCTGGAAACACCATATATTTT.

Notes on this clone: This CDR3 is also generated by other DNA sequences in the sample. The chain couples TRBV18 to TRBJ1-1; a weak D match, TRBD1 (5 bases). The CDR3 spans 13 residues. The germline V and J ends were trimmed by 5 bases and 0 bases, with 7 bases remaining between them. Germline values: CDR1 KGHSH, CDR2 LQKENI. The CDR3 DNA reads TGTGCCAGCTCAGGACAAATGAACACTGAAGCTTTCTTT. It specifies CASSGQMNTEAFF.

The rearrangement uses TRBV7-8 and TRBJ1-2; 7 bases agree with TRBD1. There are 14 residues in the CDR3. With V trimmed by 3 bases and J by 1 base, 2 bases remained unmatched. Germline CDR1 reads SGHVS; CDR2 reads FQNEAQ. The CDR3 here is CASSLGTVNYGYTF. Written as DNA, the CDR3 is TGTGCCAGCAGCTTGGGGACAGTTAACTATGGCTACACCTTC. The full variable domain, with the rest looked up from reference TRBV7-8 and TRBJ1-2, is GAGVSQSPRYKVAKRGQDVALRCDPISGHVSLFWYQQALGQGPEFLTYFQNEAQLDKSGLPSDRFFAERPEGSVSTLKIQRTQQEDSAVYLCASSLGTVNYGYTFGSGTRLTVV.

This clone has just a few counts. The V and J genes are TRBV6-5 and TRBJ2-3, with a possible D match to TRBD2 (6 bases). The CDR3 is 15 amino acids. From germline, CDR1 is MNHEY and CDR2 SVGAGI. Trimming left V 2 bases short and J 1 base short, with 10 bases between. The DNA of the CDR3 is TGTGCCAGCAGTTACCACCCGGGGGGCACAGATACGCAGTATTTT. This translates into CASSYHPGGTDTQYF.

The rearrangement joins TRBV19 to TRBJ1-6; D ambiguous. The V and J ends lost 7 bases and 6 bases respectively, with 16 bases between them. The CDR3 spans 15 residues. CDR1 and CDR2 (germline): LNHDA, SQIVND (reference sequence). The CDR3 loop is CASIDTGGFNSPLHF. The CDR3 nucleotides are TGTGCCAGTATAGACACGGGAGGTTTTAATTCACCCCTCCACTTT.

The rearrangement uses TRBV2 and TRBJ2-7; TRBD1 might be the D (6 bases). Trimming left V 8 bases short and J 3 bases short, with 14 bases between. There are 13 residues in the CDR3. Germline assignment: CDR1 SNHLY and CDR2 FYNNEI. CDR3 DNA: TGTGCCAGCGTCCGGACAGCCCTCTACGAGCAGTACTTC. Its translation: CASVRTALYEQYF.

The J gene is TRBJ1-2, the V gene TRBV7-2; no clear D. Germline loops: CDR1 SGHTA, CDR2 FQGNSA. The CDR3 sequence is 18 residues long. Trimming removed 1 base at V and 8 bases at J, with 26 bases between. In DNA form, the CDR3 reads TGTGCCAGCAGCTTAGGTCATAGGATGGGAGGCTACGGGGAGGGCTACACCTTC. It encodes CASSLGHRMGGYGEGYTF.

This clone was detected only a few times. This chain joins TRBV5-1 and TRBJ2-6; D remains ambiguous. Germline V gene data show CDR1 as SGHRS and CDR2 as YFSETQ. Trimming shortened V by 3 bases and J by 1 base, and 5 bases separated the two germline ends. The CDR3 covers 14 residues. The CDR3 loop is CASSSESGANVLTF. Written as DNA, the CDR3 is TGCGCCAGCAGCTCAGAATCTGGGGCCAACGTCCTGACTTTC.

Only a few counts were recorded for this clone. The rearrangement links TRBV5-6 to TRBJ1-1, with D tentatively TRBD1 (6 bases). Germline assignment: CDR1 SGHDT and CDR2 YYEEEE. The CDR3 spans 14 residues. Trimming shortened V by 2 bases and J by 5 bases, and 13 bases separated the two germline ends. CDR3 nucleotide sequence: TGTGCCAGCAGCTTACCGGACAGAGCGACTGAAGCTTTCTTT. Translating gives CASSLPDRATEAFF.

The CDR3 nucleotides read TGCGCCAGCAGCTTACAGCTTTCAAACACTGAAGCTTTCTTT. Its protein is CASSLQLSNTEAFF. This rearrangement joins TRBV5-1 to TRBJ1-1; no reliable D call. The CDR3 length is 14 residues. The V end lost 2 bases, the J end lost 2 bases, and 10 bases lay between the germline ends. Germline V lookup: CDR1 SGHRS, CDR2 YFSETQ. The full variable domain, completed using reference TRBV5-1 and TRBJ1-1, is KAGVTQTPRYLIKTRGQQVTLSCSPISGHRSVSWYQQTPGQGLQFLFEYFSETQRNKGNFPGRFSGRQFSNSRSEMNVSTLELGDSALYLCASSLQLSNTEAFFGQGTRLTVV.

V gene TRBV23-1 combines with J gene TRBJ2-5, with D perhaps matching TRBD2 (5 bases). TRBV23-1 is sorted into the ORF group, with uncertain function. The ends were cut back, 2 bases at V and 1 base at J, with 8 bases in the middle. The CDR3 runs to 14 residues. CDR3: CASSQERTQETQYF. CDR3 nucleotide sequence: TGCGCCAGCAGTCAAGAGCGGACCCAAGAGACCCAGTACTTC.

V gene TRBV5-4 combines with J gene TRBJ2-3, with D perhaps TRBD2 (5 bases). The germline V gene encodes CDR1 SGHNT and CDR2 YYREEE (reference sequence). V was pared by 3 bases and J by 3 bases, with 11 bases between. The CDR3 covers 14 residues. The CDR3 is CASSSGLPTDTQYF. The DNA for the CDR3 is TGTGCCAGCAGCTCAGGACTGCCAACAGATACGCAGTATTTT.